Listed here is a single TCR beta chain. The clone's antigen remains unknown. From its cysteine to its phenylalanine, the CDR3 spans 16 amino acids. Solely the CDR3 DNA is kept, with 48 bases framed from the first base. Here V drops 4 bases and J drops 2 bases, and the junction holds 5 bases not matched to any gene. CDR1 and CDR2, per the germline V gene, are MNHNS and SASEGT. The cohort consisted of 670 or so healthy bone marrow donors. Cohort members were all nominally healthy when sampled, although unrecorded immune exposures were likely present. The donor was CMV seropositive and was included in the group of approximately 300 seropositive cohort members. A peripheral blood sample was provided by each donor, and peripheral blood mononuclear cells were used for TCR beta sequencing. Genomic DNA extraction from the blood cell samples was performed with the Qiagen DNeasy Blood Extraction Kit. Library method: the immunoSEQ multiplex PCR assay. For the multiplex PCR, a mixture combining 60 forward primers for TCR Vbeta segments and 13 reverse primers for TCR Jbeta segments was used. Amplification of the CDR3 region of rearranged TCR beta genes was performed with a multiplex PCR assay on genomic DNA. Amplified TCR beta libraries were sequenced as 87-base-pair reads on the Illumina HiSeq System. The paper's processing steps were these. Across the 670 or so repertoires, a later analysis counted tens of millions of unique TCR beta chains, roughly 11 million of which were shared by at least two donors. Raw reads were error-corrected and collapsed into unique sequences with a nearest-neighbor algorithm that merged closely related sequences to remove PCR and sequencing errors. V, D and J gene segments were assigned by aligning CDR3 sequences to IMGT reference sequences. For a sequence to be retained, a match of at least six nucleotides to both a V gene segment and a J gene segment was required. Rearrangements were classified as productive when the CDR3 lacked stop codons and remained in frame with V and J, and all other rearrangements were classified as non-productive. CDR3 was defined by IMGT convention, running from the second conserved V-encoded cysteine to the conserved J-encoded phenylalanine. Sequences without an unambiguous match to a single V gene segment were excluded from the earlier analysis of 450 to 750 of the donors. An earlier analysis of fewer than 750 of the donors called V segments functional above 56.7% productive rearrangements and segregating when the between-donor standard deviation exceeded 5%. To diagnose cytomegalovirus status from the catalog of TCR beta chain sequences, a statistical classification framework was built. V and J gene assignment, in a later analysis, came from comparing TCR nucleotide sequences with IMGT/GENE-DB human TR gene sequences. Using the TCRdist pipeline, a later analysis assigned CDR3 sequences along with most-parsimonious VDJ recombination scenarios. In a later analysis, every TCR beta chain was defined by the combination of its CDR3 amino acid sequence and its V-gene family, and reads without a unique V-gene family were dropped. A later analysis removed several hundred highly shared, low-generation-probability nucleotide sequences to deal with suspected cross-contamination and a sequencing artifact. For each public chain, a later analysis derived a clonal expansion index from normalized ranks of inferred template counts within each repertoire. A later analysis computed generation probabilities with a VDJ recombination model fitted to out-of-frame rearrangements, and checked the results against IGoR. A later analysis scored TCR-TCR, TCR-HLA and TCR-CMV co-occurrence with hypergeometric tests, applying a repertoire-size bias correction to TCR pairs. In a later analysis, false discovery rates were estimated by permuting HLA or CMV assignments 20 times. In a later analysis, co-occurring TCRs were grouped using DBSCAN, and TCRdist sequence similarity was added for clustering within HLA-allele-positive subsets. Co-occurrence clustering excluded repertoires with fewer than 30,000 or more than 120,000 public chains, plus five with anomalous nucleotide sharing. The table comes from immuneACCESS by way of TCRdb, which keeps in-frame sequences with V and J called. Part of the clones is missing from these tables; in studies checked, under half for an unresolved V gene and the rest for unknown reasons. The D gene and trimming were derived from the DNA, and the V and J assignments and clone size from that table. The table of this sample itemizes around 78,000 clones. The top ten constitute 3.8% of the sample.

This specimen comes from a study of cytomegalovirus exposure and HLA in healthy donors (dated by TCRdb to 2017 to 2019). For the wider study: In an earlier analysis of 550 to 750 of the donors, less than 350 Gb of sequence data and just under 120 million unique TCR beta sequences from 180 million or so T cells were reported. An early release that covered around 590 HLA-typed donors contained approximately 300 gigabases of sequencing data and tens of millions of unique TCR sequences. Of the approximately 400 genotyped donors, approximately 80% fell in the genetic ancestry cluster associated with self-reported Caucasian donors. The study aimed to test whether cataloging public T cell receptors could reveal signatures of past pathogen exposure. The study used immunosequencing to profile the T cell repertoires of under 700 subjects and linked those repertoires to cytomegalovirus serostatus. In addition to the first cohort of 650 to 800 subjects, a separate validation cohort of 120 different subjects was used. The study combined high-throughput TCR immunosequencing, statistical association of individual TCRs with disease status, and machine learning to predict cytomegalovirus infection status. To study patterns of TCR occurrence, a later analysis re-analyzed previously published TCR beta repertoires from several hundred donors and added high-resolution HLA genotyping. The later analysis used no new phenotypic data to find candidate immune exposures, relying instead on TCR beta sequences and their occurrence across donors. An earlier analysis of around 640 of the donors used high-throughput TCR beta sequencing to judge whether each TCR beta V gene segment behaved as functional or pseudogenic. Donor age, sex, ethnicity and CMV serostatus were compiled together with the repertoire data. Genome-wide SNP genotypes for about 65% of the 666 donors were used in a later genetic analysis, which treated that subset as a discovery cohort. Every discovery cohort repertoire had been produced on one sequencing platform. Class I and class II HLA loci were covered by the typing at four-digit resolution. Typing coverage differed by locus: A, B, C, DRB1 and DQB1 were typed in roughly 620-640 donors, DQA1 in about 500, DPA1 in around 580, and DPB1 in around 490. Roughly five DR-DQ haplotypes were treated as single units for association and clustering because of strong linkage in the cohort. On average, roughly 250,000 unique TCR beta nucleotide sequences were sequenced per donor among some 420 genotyped donors of the cohort, with around 19% of those sequences being non-productive.

Results and caveats for the whole study, not just this receptor: Presence/absence analyses assumed roughly uniform sequencing depth across donors, an assumption that may not hold. In a later genetic analysis, fewer N-insertions in productive TCRs were reported among donors in an Asian-associated ancestry cluster than the roughly 700-donor mean. A later analysis found that TCR association rates varied across HLA loci, with DRB1 alleles showing the most associated TCRs and HLA-C alleles the fewest. A further reported finding was that TCR beta sequences accurately predicted the HLA-A and HLA-B alleles for most subjects in the first cohort. In a later analysis, HLA-associated TCR beta chains showed more clonal expansion and lower generation probabilities than non-associated chains that were equally common. V-gene and J-gene trimming of TCR beta chains was associated with a missense DCLRE1C variant in a later genetic analysis, and the association was replicated in an independent cohort. In vitro tests confirmed that three of the cytomegalovirus-associated TCR beta chains recognize cytomegalovirus antigens. Strong co-occurrence of HLA alleles, especially DR and DQ, made assigning TCR associations to individual alleles difficult. Because the 87-base-pair reads could not distinguish some IMGT-functional V segments, including TRBV6-2 and TRBV6-3, those segments were excluded. In a later analysis, most CMV-associated TCR beta chains were found to appear HLA-restricted, with HLA associations seemingly driven largely by CMV exposure. A group of highly shared sequence variants was considered likely to be a technical artifact of the sequencing pipeline. Across donors, most TCR sequences were observed very rarely, whereas some public TCRs were present in many individuals. In a later analysis, some 18,000 TCR beta sequences were associated with specific HLA alleles at a false discovery rate of 0.05. Because HLA typing was missing for some donors at each locus, association tests included only the typed subset. The earlier analysis of almost 600 of the donors excluded approximately 15 rarely observed V segments, including chromosome 9 orphons, because counts were too low. In an earlier analysis of under 600 of the donors, most TCR beta V segments were observed in productive rearrangements about 87% or about 30% of the time, broadly matching IMGT annotations. A total of about 150 TCR beta chains were listed by the study as associated with cytomegalovirus. Immune exposure information for the cohort was limited to CMV serostatus. Cytomegalovirus status was reported to be diagnosed by the classifier with high specificity and sensitivity in both the original and validation cohorts. Correlated functional status among segregating V segments might reflect linkage disequilibrium, but an unknown experimental factor could not be ruled out. The authors suggested that the approach could potentially be generalized to other disease states and immunological phenotypes. Only TCR beta chains were sequenced in this cohort, and the absence of alpha or paired-chain data limited detectable features. In a later analysis, several top co-occurrence clusters were reported to appear linked to parvovirus B19, influenza, CMV and Epstein-Barr virus.

The TCR originated in a young man in good health and CMV-seropositive. The V and J genes are TRBV6-1 and TRBJ2-3; 11 middle bases align to TRBD2. Sequenced input: PBMCs. In nucleotides, the sequence is TGTGCCAGCAGTGGCCTTAGCGGGGGGGTCACAGATACGCAGTATTTT. This gives the protein CASSGLSGGVTDTQYF.